This T cell receptor beta chain was obtained from a study of cytomegalovirus exposure and HLA in healthy donors. Vbeta (60) and Jbeta (13) primers were used in the PCR. The assay was immunoSEQ multiplex PCR, and TCRdb's table has in-frame clones only and misses some. The data contain 200,000 or so clones, 75% to 85% of them singletons. Germline V lookup: CDR1 WNHNN, CDR2 SYGVQD (reference sequence). The germline V and J ends were trimmed by 4 bases and 6 bases, with 19 bases remaining between them. The CDR3 has 16 residues. The V gene is TRBV10-1, the J gene TRBJ2-1, with a tentative D call TRBD2 (6 bases). This TCR came from a woman aged 45-65 years in good health and CMV-seropositive. The sequenced material came from PBMCs. CDR3 loop: CASSVSRGARVNEQFF. CDR3 in DNA: TGCGCCAGCAGTGTTTCACGCGGGGCAAGGGTCAATGAGCAGTTCTTC.